A single sample gave rise to the 26 T cell receptor beta chains below, sequenced in a study of blood T cells in healthy people across ages. Primed by a sample-barcoded 5' primer and a J-beta primer mix, a second PCR proceeded for 7 to 11 cycles. TCRdb re-called the 5' RACE reads with MiXCR, one entry per CDR3 protein. The sample comprises 700,000 to 950,000 distinct CDR3 sequences, 58% of which are singletons, and roughly 22% rests with the top ten. The material sequenced was blood. These receptors came from a man aged 25-40 years in good health.

This clonotype was seen a single time. The chain is built from TRBV5-1 and TRBJ2-7, with D possibly matching TRBD1 (5 bases). The V end was cut by 0 bases, the J end by 2 bases, with 18 bases between. The CDR3 sequence is 17 residues long. Germline-derived CDR1 and CDR2 are SGHRS and YFSETQ. The CDR3 spells CASSLGTRVFHPYEQYF. The CDR3, as DNA: TGCGCCAGCAGCTTGGGGACAAGAGTCTTTCACCCCTACGAGCAGTACTTC.

This clonotype was counted a few times. The DNA of the CDR3 is TGCAGTGCTGACGATACCGAACAGGGGCTGTTAGAGACCCAGTACTTC. It codes for CSADDTEQGLLETQYF. This chain links TRBV20-1 with TRBJ2-5; 7 bases fit TRBD1. The CDR3 is 16 amino acids. Unmatched junction bases numbered 16, after V lost 5 bases and J lost 4 bases. The V gene's germline CDR1 is DFQATT and CDR2 SNEGSKA (reference sequence).

The chain links TRBV20-1 to TRBJ1-5; 12 bases agree with TRBD1. J lost 2 bases, V lost 0 bases, and 8 bases had no gene match. Germline lookup yields CDR1 DFQATT and CDR2 SNEGSKA (reference sequence). CDR3 size: 18 residues. The CDR3 nucleotides read TGCAGTGCTAGAGACCGGGACAGGGGGCGTAAGGGCAATCAGCCCCAGCATTTT. The encoded protein is CSARDRDRGRKGNQPQHF.

The CDR3 DNA sequence: TGTGCCAGCAGCCAAGAGGGGACCCGGTGGGGCTACACCTTC. Encoded protein: CASSQEGTRWGYTF. This chain joins TRBV3-1 and TRBJ1-2, with D possibly TRBD1 on 5 matching bases. Germline V gene sequence: CDR1 LGHDT, CDR2 YNNKEL (reference sequence). The CDR3 has 14 residues. V lost 0 bases and J lost 8, with 13 bases in between.

The V call is TRBV29-1, the J call TRBJ2-4; 10 bases match TRBD1. CDR1 SQVTM and CDR2 ANQGSEA come from the germline V gene. CDR3 length equals 13 residues. The CDR3 protein is CSVPGQGNNIQYF. CDR3 nucleotide sequence: TGCAGTGTACCGGGACAGGGGAACAACATTCAGTACTTC.

Only one count was recorded for this clonotype. The genes are TRBV5-8 and TRBJ2-5, with D tentatively TRBD1 or TRBD2 (5 bases each). CDR3 size: 16 residues. Trimming removed 1 base at V and 4 bases at J, with 17 bases between. Germline CDR1 is SGHTS and CDR2 is YDEGEE. The CDR3 region has the DNA TGTGCCAGCAGCTTGAGTACCGGGACCAGACGAGAGACCCAGTACTTC. Its translation: CASSLSTGTRRETQYF.

The chain couples TRBV15 to TRBJ2-7; 9 bases match TRBD2. The V gene's germline CDR1 is LNHNV and CDR2 YYDKDF (reference sequence). This CDR3 comprises 15 residues. The J segment lost 2 bases and the V segment lost 3 bases, leaving 5 bases of the junction unmatched. CDR3 in DNA: TGTGCCACCAGCAGTGGTGCGGGAGGGACCTACGAGCAGTACTTC. Protein: CATSSGAGGTYEQYF.

J is TRBJ2-2 and V is TRBV29-1, with a tentative D call TRBD1 (6 bases). CDR3 length equals 14 residues. The germline V gene has CDR1 SQVTM and CDR2 ANQGSEA. Between the trimmed V and J ends, which lost 6 bases and 4 bases, there was a span of 15 bases. Here the CDR3 DNA reads TGCAGCGTCTTGACAGGTGGGAGCACCGGGGAGCTGTTTTTT. It specifies CSVLTGGSTGELFF.

The chain uses TRBV3-1 and TRBJ1-1; tentative D call: TRBD1 (6 bases). The germline V gene has CDR1 LGHDT and CDR2 YNNKEL (reference sequence). The CDR3 is 17 amino acids. The V end was cut by 3 bases, the J end by 3 bases, with 20 bases between. The CDR3 nucleotides read TGTGCCAGCAGCCAGGTATGGTCTCAGGGGCTGGACACTGAAGCTTTCTTT. Encoded protein: CASSQVWSQGLDTEAFF.

The gene calls are TRBV2 and TRBJ2-7; 7 nucleotides match TRBD2. The J segment lost 3 bases and the V segment lost 0 bases, leaving 8 bases of the junction unmatched. The germline CDR1 and CDR2 sequences are SNHLY and FYNNEI. CDR3 length: 16 residues. CDR3: CASSEALTQRGYEQYF. CDR3 nucleotides: TGTGCCAGCAGTGAAGCTTTGACCCAGCGGGGCTACGAGCAGTACTTC.

This clonotype was recorded at least ten times. This could be a read error, since a much larger clone is one nucleotide away. The V and J genes are TRBV4-2 and TRBJ2-5; 7 nucleotides agree with TRBD2. The germline gives CDR1 LGHNA, CDR2 YNFKEQ. This CDR3 is 13 amino acids long. V dropped 3 bases and J dropped 11; count of bases not matched to a gene: 9. CDR3 DNA: TGTGCCAGCAGCCACGGACTAGGTTTTGAGCAGTACTTC. It codes for CASSHGLGFEQYF.

Here the CDR3 DNA reads TGCGCCAGCAGCTTGGAAATACCCAGGGATGAGCAGTACTTC. Protein product: CASSLEIPRDEQYF. The V gene is TRBV5-1, the J gene TRBJ2-7, with D possibly TRBD1 on 5 matching bases. In germline, CDR1 is SGHRS, CDR2 YFSETQ. CDR3 size: 14 residues. With 0 bases removed from V and 7 bases from J, the gap between germline ends came to 14 bases.

This clonotype was picked up many times. This chain links TRBV13 with TRBJ2-7; D not resolved. Trimming removed 5 bases at V and 5 bases at J, with 7 bases between. CDR3 length: 11 residues. CDR1 and CDR2 (germline): PRHDT, FYEKMQ (reference sequence). The CDR3 loop reads CASSRTDEQYF. The CDR3, as DNA: TGTGCCAGCAGCCGCACGGACGAGCAGTACTTC.

V and J are TRBV6-5 and TRBJ2-1, with no clear D. Germline lookup yields CDR1 MNHEY and CDR2 SVGAGI. V was cut by 2 bases and J by 10 bases, with 9 bases left in between. The CDR3 is 12 amino acids. Written as DNA, the CDR3 is TGTGCCAGCAGTTACGGGCGGTGGGAGCAGTTCTTC. Protein sequence: CASSYGRWEQFF.

This sequence joins TRBV20-1 and TRBJ2-7; TRBD2 agrees at 10 bases. The J segment lost 2 bases and the V segment lost 6 bases, leaving 4 bases of the junction unmatched. CDR1 is DFQATT, CDR2 SNEGSKA, per germline (reference sequence). The CDR3 sequence is 13 residues long. The CDR3 sequence is CSAGTSVTYEQYF. Here the CDR3 DNA reads TGCAGTGCCGGGACTAGCGTGACCTACGAGCAGTACTTC.

A note on this clonotype: A junction boundary mismatches the germline segment, possibly from a read error. The chain uses TRBV7-2 and TRBJ1-2; D is uncertain. This CDR3 spans 15 amino acids. Germline loops: CDR1 SGHTA, CDR2 FQGNSA. The CDR3 nucleotides read TGTGCCAGCAGCCCCCTGGGAGAACCCAACTGTGGCTACACCTTC. It encodes CASSPLGEPNCGYTF. Complete variable domain (other parts from reference TRBV7-2 and TRBJ1-2): GAGVSQSPSNKVTEKGKDVELRCDPISGHTALYWYRQSLGQGLEFLIYFQGNSAPDKSGLPSDRFSAERTGGSVSTLTIQRTQQEDSAVYLCASSPLGEPNCGYTFGSGTRLTVV.

CDR3 region: CASSYSSRAHGYTF. CDR3 nucleotide sequence: TGTGCCAGCAGTTACTCGAGCAGGGCTCACGGCTACACCTTC. V and J are TRBV6-5 and TRBJ1-2, with D perhaps matching TRBD1 (5 bases). This CDR3 is built from 14 residues. CDR1 and CDR2 from the germline V gene are MNHEY and SVGAGI. Trimming left V 0 bases short and J 8 bases short, with 13 bases between.

V gene TRBV7-2 combines with J gene TRBJ2-7; D may be TRBD2 (6 bases). The CDR3 contains 15 residues. Trimming shortened V by 3 bases and J by 1 base, and 13 bases separated the two germline ends. Per the germline V gene, CDR1 is SGHTA and CDR2 is FQGNSA. CDR3 sequence: CASSLGGVGSYEQYF. The CDR3 DNA reads TGTGCCAGCAGCTTGGGCGGGGTAGGATCCTACGAGCAGTACTTC. Combining the CDR3 with reference TRBV7-2 and TRBJ2-7 gives the whole variable domain GAGVSQSPSNKVTEKGKDVELRCDPISGHTALYWYRQSLGQGLEFLIYFQGNSAPDKSGLPSDRFSAERTGGSVSTLTIQRTQQEDSAVYLCASSLGGVGSYEQYFGPGTRLTVT.

This chain's CDR3 is CSAKEVLGGSEFF. The CDR3 DNA reads as TGCAGTGCTAAAGAGGTTCTTGGGGGTTCGGAGTTCTTC. The chain recombines TRBV20-1 with TRBJ2-1; either TRBD1 or TRBD2 may supply D (5 bases each). Germline values: CDR1 DFQATT, CDR2 SNEGSKA (reference sequence). This CDR3 is built from 13 residues. V dropped 4 bases and J dropped 14 bases, with 21 bases sitting between them.

This rearrangement joins TRBV9 to TRBJ2-4; TRBD2 matches at 7 bases. The V gene's germline CDR1 is SGDLS and CDR2 YYNGEE. Germline trimming cut 3 bases from V and 5 bases from J; bases unmatched to any gene: 5. The CDR3 consists of 14 residues. CDR3: CASSELANQNIQYF. DNA of the CDR3: TGTGCCAGCAGCGAACTAGCGAACCAAAACATTCAGTACTTC. The full variable domain, its missing parts supplied by reference TRBV9 and TRBJ2-4, is DSGVTQTPKHLITATGQRVTLRCSPRSGDLSVYWYQQSLDQGLQFLIQYYNGEERAKGNILERFSAQQFPDLHSELNLSSLELGDSALYFCASSELANQNIQYFGAGTRLSVL.

The rearrangement joins TRBV20-1 to TRBJ2-4; TRBD1 might be the D (6 bases). CDR1 DFQATT and CDR2 SNEGSKA come from the germline V gene (reference sequence). This CDR3 is 12 amino acids long. The ends were cut back, 6 bases at V and 14 bases at J, with 20 bases in the middle. The CDR3 protein is CSAAILRDKEYF. The DNA for the CDR3 is TGCAGTGCAGCGATCCTCCGGGACAAAGAGTACTTC.

The table lists this clonotype with a few counts. V gene TRBV7-3 combines with J gene TRBJ2-1; 10 bases are shared with TRBD2. V gave up 0 bases and J gave up 7 bases; unmatched junction bases: 6. The CDR3 has 16 residues. The V gene's germline CDR1 is SGHTA and CDR2 FQGTGA. In DNA, the CDR3 is TGTGCCAGCAGCTTAACGGCTAGCGGGAGTAGAAATGAGCAGTTCTTC. It yields the protein CASSLTASGSRNEQFF.

This clonotype was recorded only once. The CDR3 loop reads CASSWGRGEATEAFF. The CDR3 DNA follows: TGCGCCAGCAGCTGGGGACGAGGGGAGGCCACTGAAGCTTTCTTT. The genes are TRBV5-1 and TRBJ1-1; possible D gene TRBD1, 5 bases. There are 15 residues in the CDR3. In germline, CDR1 is SGHRS, CDR2 YFSETQ. V gave up 3 bases and J gave up 4 bases, with 16 bases separating them.

About this clonotype: A read error is likely, as this CDR3 ends without the conserved phenylalanine or tryptophan. J is TRBJ2-5 and V is TRBV7-9, with TRBD1 identical over 8 bases. CDR1 and CDR2 (germline): SEHNR, FQNEAQ (reference sequence). The junction had 19 bases not matched to a gene; V was cut back by 5 bases and J by 11 bases. The CDR3 runs to 16 residues. CDR3 region: CASSGRRWQGAQEQYL. The CDR3 bases are TGTGCCAGCAGCGGCAGAAGGTGGCAGGGGGCGCAAGAGCAGTACCTC.

The rearrangement uses TRBV20-1 and TRBJ1-1; the D is unclear. The CDR3 sequence is 14 residues long. Germline lookup yields CDR1 DFQATT and CDR2 SNEGSKA (reference sequence). Trimming removed 6 bases from V and 8 bases from J, with 22 bases in between. CDR3: CSASRQPELMEAFF. The CDR3, as DNA: TGCAGTGCCAGCCGCCAACCCGAGCTGATGGAAGCTTTCTTT.

There are a few counts of this clonotype. The chain recombines TRBV4-2 with TRBJ2-1; TRBD2 agrees at 10 bases. The ends lost 6 bases at V and 6 bases at J; junction bases unmatched: 8. The CDR3 contains 15 residues. Germline V gives CDR1 LGHNA, CDR2 YNFKEQ. The CDR3 loop is CASRYGASGSNEQFF. The DNA for the CDR3 is TGTGCCAGCAGATATGGGGCTAGCGGGAGCAATGAGCAGTTCTTC.